A selection of T cell receptor beta chains follows, all from one sample in a study of CD8 T cells in ankylosing spondylitis. TCRdb used MiXCR to reprocess the 5' RACE reads, holding one entry per CDR3 protein. Among more than 650,000 distinct CDR3 sequences, approximately 12% were seen once, and the ten largest hold about 0.5%. Source material: blood, either unsorted or a sorted T cell fraction (not recorded which). The source is a male donor with ankylosing spondylitis. Both conserved end residues are part of each CDR3. D genes are given only for firm matches. The size field is filled for only some rows; it gives once, few, many or a size class.

CDR3,DNA,size,J,V,D
CASSLTLNTGTEAFF,TGTGCCAGCAGCTTAACTCTTAACACAGGGACTGAAGCTTTCTTT,NA,TRBJ1-1,TRBV11-2,NA
CASSLGAGGATLGYEQYF,TGCGCCAGCAGCTTGGGAGCGGGAGGAGCCACACTCGGGTACGAGCAGTACTTC,NA,TRBJ2-7,TRBV5-1,TRBD2
CASSDGGPRDTQYF,TGTGCCAGCAGTGATGGGGGGCCACGGGATACGCAGTATTTT,few,TRBJ2-3,TRBV6-4,NA
CSVGKRMSTDTQYF,TGCAGCGTTGGTAAGCGGATGAGCACAGATACGCAGTATTTT,NA,TRBJ2-3,TRBV29-1,NA
CASSLVIAAAGDTDEQYF,TGTGCCAGCAGCTTAGTAATTGCAGCGGCGGGAGACACGGACGAGCAGTACTTC,few,TRBJ2-7,TRBV11-2,TRBD2
CASSLEGGKGETQYF,TGTGCCAGCAGCTTGGAGGGGGGAAAAGGCGAGACCCAGTACTTC,few,TRBJ2-5,TRBV5-8,NA
CASWDGLDTQYF,TGTGCCAGCTGGGACGGATTAGATACGCAGTATTTT,once,TRBJ2-3,TRBV6-1,NA
CAISAGTGAGETQYF,TGTGCCATCAGTGCCGGGACAGGGGCTGGAGAGACCCAGTACTTC,many,TRBJ2-5,TRBV10-3,TRBD1
CSARESADTQYF,TGCAGTGCTAGAGAGAGCGCAGATACGCAGTATTTT,NA,TRBJ2-3,TRBV20-1,NA
CASSPQGVGTGELFF,TGTGCCAGCAGCCCGCAGGGGGTTGGCACCGGGGAGCTGTTTTTT,many,TRBJ2-2,TRBV11-2,TRBD1
CSASGVLTGELFF,TGCAGTGCTAGTGGTGTACTCACCGGGGAGCTGTTTTTT,NA,TRBJ2-2,TRBV20-1,NA
CASSDYYRDRVPTDTQYF,TGTGCCAGCAGTGATTACTATCGGGACAGAGTACCCACAGATACGCAGTATTTT,NA,TRBJ2-3,TRBV25-1,TRBD1
CASSLAFSERGGNEQFF,TGTGCCAGCAGCTTAGCGTTTAGCGAGCGGGGGGGGAATGAGCAGTTCTTC,many,TRBJ2-1,TRBV7-2,TRBD2
CASSSGTPNTEAFF,TGCGCCAGCAGCTCCGGGACACCGAACACTGAAGCTTTCTTT,many,TRBJ1-1,TRBV5-1,NA
CSARDQGRVTEAFF,TGCAGTGCTAGAGATCAGGGAAGGGTCACTGAAGCTTTCTTT,NA,TRBJ1-1,TRBV20-1,NA
CASSLGGSPSYEQYF,TGCGCCAGCAGCTTGGGAGGCAGCCCATCCTACGAGCAGTACTTC,NA,TRBJ2-7,TRBV5-1,NA
CASSRLAGGGGETQYF,TGTGCCAGCAGCAGACTAGCGGGGGGAGGAGGAGAGACCCAGTACTTC,NA,TRBJ2-5,TRBV7-2,TRBD2
CAISDLQGGVSTDTQYF,TGTGCCATCAGTGACCTACAGGGGGGAGTGTCAACAGATACGCAGTATTTT,many,TRBJ2-3,TRBV10-3,TRBD1
CASSLLGMDEQFF,TGCGCCAGCAGCTTGTTAGGGATGGATGAGCAGTTCTTC,few,TRBJ2-1,TRBV5-1,NA
CASSPGGPSGYTF,TGCGCCAGCAGCCCCGGGGGACCCAGCGGCTACACCTTC,NA,TRBJ1-2,TRBV5-1,NA
CASSQDVTRSGEYEQYF,TGCGCCAGCAGCCAAGATGTCACCAGGAGCGGGGAATACGAGCAGTACTTC,few,TRBJ2-7,TRBV4-3,TRBD2
CASSKSWDSTYEQYF,TGTGCCAGCAGCAAAAGCTGGGACAGCACCTACGAGCAGTACTTC,NA,TRBJ2-7,TRBV7-2,TRBD1
CASRILGGSVTGELFF,TGTGCCAGCAGAATTCTGGGAGGGTCGGTAACCGGGGAGCTGTTTTTT,few,TRBJ2-2,TRBV6-1,TRBD2
CSADRGRGPLHF,TGCAGTGCCGACAGGGGGCGAGGACCCCTCCACTTT,NA,TRBJ1-6,TRBV20-1,TRBD1
CASRPGTVRHQPQHF,TGTGCCAGCAGACCCGGGACGGTCAGGCATCAGCCCCAGCATTTT,NA,TRBJ1-5,TRBV6-2/TRBV6-3,NA
CASSGVLIMNTEAFF,TGTGCCAGTAGTGGGGTGCTTATCATGAACACTGAAGCTTTCTTT,NA,TRBJ1-1,TRBV19,NA
CASSPPEGQETQYF,TGTGCCAGCTCACCCCCCGAGGGACAAGAGACCCAGTACTTC,NA,TRBJ2-5,TRBV18,NA
CAVKGKVLRDTEAFF,TGTGCCGTAAAGGGGAAGGTATTAAGGGACACTGAAGCTTTCTTT,NA,TRBJ1-1,TRBV6-2/TRBV6-3,NA
CASSLATSGRGRTDTQYF,TGCGCCAGCAGCTTGGCAACTAGCGGGAGAGGGAGGACAGATACGCAGTATTTT,NA,TRBJ2-3,TRBV5-1,TRBD2
CASSVDRGMADTQYF,TGTGCCAGCAGCGTAGACAGGGGGATGGCAGATACGCAGTATTTT,few,TRBJ2-3,TRBV7-6,TRBD1
CSAPGEGFYGYTF,TGCAGTGCTCCCGGGGAGGGTTTCTATGGCTACACCTTC,many,TRBJ1-2,TRBV20-1,NA
CASSGPGGAVYEQYF,TGTGCCAGCAGTGGTCCTGGGGGGGCGGTCTACGAGCAGTACTTC,NA,TRBJ2-7,TRBV6-1,NA
CASSQDLREREQYF,TGCGCCAGCAGCCAAGATTTGCGGGAGCGTGAGCAGTACTTC,few,TRBJ2-7,TRBV4-3,TRBD2
CASSTIPASEQFF,TGTGCCAGCAGCACAATACCGGCTAGTGAGCAGTTCTTC,NA,TRBJ2-1,TRBV7-2,NA
CASSLGEKGSSYEQYF,TGTGCCAGCAGCTTAGGGGAGAAGGGGAGCTCCTACGAGCAGTACTTC,once,TRBJ2-7,TRBV7-9,NA
CSARDQTSGDLGSYNEQFF,TGCAGTGCTAGAGATCAGACTAGCGGGGACCTCGGCTCCTACAATGAGCAGTTCTTC,NA,TRBJ2-1,TRBV20-1,TRBD2
CASSLDYAETQYF,TGTGCTAGCAGCCTCGATTACGCGGAGACCCAGTACTTC,NA,TRBJ2-5,TRBV7-7,NA
CSARGFTEAFF,TGCAGTGCTAGGGGGTTCACTGAAGCTTTCTTT,many,TRBJ1-1,TRBV20-1,NA
CSVKKGVRSYEQYF,TGCAGTGTAAAGAAGGGGGTGAGGTCCTACGAGCAGTACTTC,NA,TRBJ2-7,TRBV20-1,NA
CSASPWGGHSYNEQFF,TGCAGTGCTAGTCCCTGGGGGGGCCACTCCTACAATGAGCAGTTCTTC,few,TRBJ2-1,TRBV20-1,NA
CATSRSLGTLSLNYGYTF,TGTGCCACCAGCAGAAGTTTGGGGACGCTATCCCTCAACTATGGCTACACCTTC,few,TRBJ1-2,TRBV15,NA
CASSYQGDGELFF,TGTGCCAGCAGTTACCAGGGTGACGGGGAGCTGTTTTTT,NA,TRBJ2-2,TRBV6-2/TRBV6-3,NA
CASSWLGGPIDTQYF,TGTGCCAGCAGCTGGTTGGGAGGTCCAATTGATACGCAGTATTTT,NA,TRBJ2-3,TRBV7-2,NA
CAIRSDIGLPDTQYF,TGTGCCATCCGCTCGGACATTGGACTACCAGATACGCAGTATTTT,few,TRBJ2-3,TRBV10-3,NA
CASSPTGYSNQPQHF,TGTGCCAGCAGCCCGACAGGTTATAGCAATCAGCCCCAGCATTTT,many,TRBJ1-5,TRBV7-6,NA
CATTGQGANEQYF,TGTGCCACTACGGGACAGGGGGCCAACGAGCAGTACTTC,NA,TRBJ2-7,TRBV15,TRBD1
CASSQVGEAPLHF,TGCGCCAGCAGCCAAGTCGGGGAGGCACCCCTCCACTTT,many,TRBJ1-6,TRBV4-3,NA
CATSRASGRALYEQYF,TGTGCCACCAGCAGAGCTAGCGGGAGGGCCCTCTACGAGCAGTACTTC,many,TRBJ2-7,TRBV15,TRBD2
CASSAGTVGEQYF,TGTGCCAGCAGCGCCGGGACAGTCGGCGAGCAGTACTTC,few,TRBJ2-7,TRBV7-9,TRBD1
CSANGRAHSEQYF,TGCAGTGCTAACGGGAGGGCCCACTCCGAGCAGTACTTC,NA,TRBJ2-7,TRBV20-1,TRBD2
CATSDQSRSLDTQYF,TGTGCCACCAGTGACCAGTCGCGATCACTTGATACGCAGTATTTT,NA,TRBJ2-3,TRBV24-1,NA
CASSLATGGYGYTF,TGTGCCAGCAGCTTAGCAACAGGAGGTTATGGCTACACCTTC,few,TRBJ1-2,TRBV7-9,NA
CSAQFGGAGDQPQHF,TGCAGTGCTCAATTTGGAGGCGCGGGGGATCAGCCCCAGCATTTT,NA,TRBJ1-5,TRBV20-1,NA